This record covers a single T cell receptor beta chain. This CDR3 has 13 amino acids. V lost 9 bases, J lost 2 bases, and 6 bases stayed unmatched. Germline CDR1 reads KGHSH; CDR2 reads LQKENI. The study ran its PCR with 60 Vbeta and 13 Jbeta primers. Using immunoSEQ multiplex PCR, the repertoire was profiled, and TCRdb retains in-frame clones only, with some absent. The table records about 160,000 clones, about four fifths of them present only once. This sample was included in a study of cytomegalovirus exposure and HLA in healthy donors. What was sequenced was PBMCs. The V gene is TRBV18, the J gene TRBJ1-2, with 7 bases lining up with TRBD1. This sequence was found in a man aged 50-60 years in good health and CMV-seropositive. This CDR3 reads CASRDSLNYGYTF. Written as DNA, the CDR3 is TGTGCCAGTCGGGACAGCCTAAACTATGGCTACACCTTC.